The present TCR beta chain was sequenced within a study of CD8 T cells in Susac syndrome. RNA totalling about 0.5 to 1 ug underwent reverse transcription with random hexamers. An immunoSEQ multiplex PCR amplified TCR beta CDR3 over 54 Vbeta and 13 Jbeta. MiXCR, run by TCRdb on the immunoSEQ multiplex PCR reads, gives a single entry per CDR3 protein. The profile shows about 70,000 distinct CDR3 sequences, 96% of them singletons. There are 15 residues in the CDR3. Losses at the gene ends were 0 bases for V and 6 bases for J; bases not matched to a gene: 6. Germline CDR1 reads SGHRS; CDR2 reads YFSETQ. The sequenced target, TCR beta, came from blood CD8+ and CD4+ T cells.

Sequencing was done on a sample of CD4+ T cells from PBMCs. The V call is TRBV5-1, the J call TRBJ1-1; 9 bases are shared with TRBD1. This clonotype was sampled from a human donor with multiple sclerosis. CDR3 in DNA: TGCGCCAGCAGCTTGGCCGGGACAGGGAGGGCTGAAGCTTTCTTT. Its protein product is CASSLAGTGRAEAFF.